This T cell receptor beta chain was identified in a study of blood T cell repertoires in COVID-19. Whole-study context: Acute-phase and convalescent COVID-19 samples originated in the United States, Italy and Spain. T cells, B-cell-depleted T cells, or PBMCs supplied cDNA or gDNA.

Seattle's enrolled individuals joined amid active infection and were then monitored longitudinally. The repertoire was sequenced with immunoSEQ multiplex PCR; TCRdb's copy has only in-frame clones and lacks some. Of under 550,000 clones listed, about 90% were seen once; the top ten hold about 0.91%. The CDR3 consists of 15 residues. Germline loops: CDR1 SNHLY, CDR2 FYNNEI. Trimming took 6 bases from V and 5 from J; bases not matched to a gene: 6. The TCR comes from a man younger than 35 with COVID-19, enrolled during active disease. The sequenced material came from peripheral blood. The J gene is TRBJ2-1, the V gene TRBV2, with TRBD2 matching 11 bases. CDR3: CASRDLAGGHNEQFF. The DNA of the CDR3 is TGTGCCAGCAGAGATCTAGCGGGAGGCCACAATGAGCAGTTCTTC.